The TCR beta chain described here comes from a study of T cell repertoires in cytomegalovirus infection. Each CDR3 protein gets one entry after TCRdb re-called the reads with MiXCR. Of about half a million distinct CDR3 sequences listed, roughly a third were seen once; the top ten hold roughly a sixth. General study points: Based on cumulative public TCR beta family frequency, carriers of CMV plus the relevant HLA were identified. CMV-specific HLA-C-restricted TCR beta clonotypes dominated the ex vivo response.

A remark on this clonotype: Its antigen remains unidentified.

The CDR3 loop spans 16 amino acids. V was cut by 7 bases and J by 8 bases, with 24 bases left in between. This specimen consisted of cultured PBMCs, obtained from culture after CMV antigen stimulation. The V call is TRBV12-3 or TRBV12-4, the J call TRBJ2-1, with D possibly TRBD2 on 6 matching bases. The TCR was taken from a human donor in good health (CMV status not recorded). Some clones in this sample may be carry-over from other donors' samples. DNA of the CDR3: TGTGCCAGCAACCCTAGCGCCCGAGGGGTATTCGATGAGCAGTTCTTC. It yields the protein CASNPSARGVFDEQFF.